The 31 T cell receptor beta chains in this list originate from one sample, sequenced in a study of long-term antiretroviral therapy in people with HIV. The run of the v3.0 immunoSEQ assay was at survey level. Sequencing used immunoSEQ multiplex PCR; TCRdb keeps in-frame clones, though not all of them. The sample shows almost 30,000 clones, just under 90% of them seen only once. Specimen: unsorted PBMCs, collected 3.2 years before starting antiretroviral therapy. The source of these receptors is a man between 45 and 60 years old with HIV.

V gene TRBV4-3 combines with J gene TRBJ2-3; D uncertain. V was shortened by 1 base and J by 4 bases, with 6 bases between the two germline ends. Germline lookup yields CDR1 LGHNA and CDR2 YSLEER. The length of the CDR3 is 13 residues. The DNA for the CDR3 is TGCGCCAGCAGCCAAGGGCTCCCAGATACGCAGTATTTT. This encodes CASSQGLPDTQYF.

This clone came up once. CDR3 DNA: TGCGCCAGCGCCCCGCGCGGTAGCAATCAGCCCCAGCATTTT. Its translation: CASAPRGSNQPQHF. V usage is TRBV23-1 and J usage is TRBJ1-5, with D hard to call. TRBV23-1 is marked as an open reading frame, function uncertain. V lost 8 bases and J lost 0, with 11 bases in between. This CDR3 has 14 residues.

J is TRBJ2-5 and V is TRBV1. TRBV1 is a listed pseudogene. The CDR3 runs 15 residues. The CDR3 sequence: CTSSPAPHGKETQYF. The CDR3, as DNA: TGCACCAGCAGCCCCGCTCCCCACGGCAAAGAGACCCAGTACTTC.

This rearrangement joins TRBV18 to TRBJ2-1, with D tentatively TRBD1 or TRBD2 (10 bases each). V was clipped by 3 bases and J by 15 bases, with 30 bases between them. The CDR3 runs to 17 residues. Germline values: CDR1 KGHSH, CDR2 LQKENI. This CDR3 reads CASSPPAGDRGSGGTFF. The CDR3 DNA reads TGTGCCAGCTCACCGCCGGCCGGGGACAGGGGTAGCGGGGGGACGTTCTTC.

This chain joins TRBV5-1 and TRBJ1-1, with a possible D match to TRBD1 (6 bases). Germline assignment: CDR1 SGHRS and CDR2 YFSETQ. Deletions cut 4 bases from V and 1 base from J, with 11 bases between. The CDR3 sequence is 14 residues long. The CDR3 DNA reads TGCGCCAGCAGCGATCCGACAGGGAACACTGAAGCTTTCTTT. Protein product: CASSDPTGNTEAFF.

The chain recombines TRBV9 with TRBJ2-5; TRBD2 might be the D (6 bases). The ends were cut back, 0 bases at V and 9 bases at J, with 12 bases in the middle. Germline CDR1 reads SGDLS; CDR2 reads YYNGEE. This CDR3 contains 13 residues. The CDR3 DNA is TGTGCCAGCAGCGTAGATCTCCCGGGGGCCCAGTACTTC. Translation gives CASSVDLPGAQYF.

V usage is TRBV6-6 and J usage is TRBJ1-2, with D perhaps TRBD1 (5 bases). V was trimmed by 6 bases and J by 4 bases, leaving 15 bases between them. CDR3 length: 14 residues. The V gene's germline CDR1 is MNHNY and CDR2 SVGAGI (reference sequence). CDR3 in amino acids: CASRPRQFRYGYTF. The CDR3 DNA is TGTGCCAGCAGACCCAGACAGTTTCGCTATGGCTACACCTTC.

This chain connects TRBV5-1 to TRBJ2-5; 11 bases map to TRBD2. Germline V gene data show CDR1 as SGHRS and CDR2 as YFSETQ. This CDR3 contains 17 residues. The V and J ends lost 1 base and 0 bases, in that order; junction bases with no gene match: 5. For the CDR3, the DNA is TGCGCCAGCAGCTTGTATCCTAGCGGGGGGTACCAAGAGACCCAGTACTTC. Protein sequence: CASSLYPSGGYQETQYF.

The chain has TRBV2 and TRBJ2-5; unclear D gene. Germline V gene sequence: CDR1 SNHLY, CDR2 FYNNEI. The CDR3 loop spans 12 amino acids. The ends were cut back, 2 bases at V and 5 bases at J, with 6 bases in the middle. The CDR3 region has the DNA TGTGCCAGCAGTGAATACCGGGAGACCCAGTACTTC. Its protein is CASSEYRETQYF.

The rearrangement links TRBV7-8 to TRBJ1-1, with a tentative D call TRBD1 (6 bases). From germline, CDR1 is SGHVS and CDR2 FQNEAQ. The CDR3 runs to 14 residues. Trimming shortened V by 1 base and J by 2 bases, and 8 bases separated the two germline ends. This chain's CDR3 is CASSLVGGNTEAFF. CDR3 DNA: TGTGCCAGCAGCTTAGTTGGGGGCAACACTGAAGCTTTCTTT.

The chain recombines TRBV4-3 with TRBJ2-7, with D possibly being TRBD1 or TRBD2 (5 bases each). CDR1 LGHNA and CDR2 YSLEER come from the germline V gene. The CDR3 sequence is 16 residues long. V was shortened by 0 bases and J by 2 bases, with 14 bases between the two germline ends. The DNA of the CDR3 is TGCGCCAGCAGCCAAGAAACCTGGGGGAATACCTACGAGCAGTACTTC. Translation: CASSQETWGNTYEQYF.

CDR3: CASSSPAGGASGYTF. The CDR3 bases are TGCGCCAGCAGCTCCCCCGCAGGGGGCGCGTCCGGCTACACCTTC. V and J are TRBV5-1 and TRBJ1-2; 8 bases are a match to TRBD1. The CDR3 contains 15 residues. Per the germline V gene, CDR1 is SGHRS and CDR2 is YFSETQ. Trimming took 3 bases from V and 8 from J; bases not matched to a gene: 12.

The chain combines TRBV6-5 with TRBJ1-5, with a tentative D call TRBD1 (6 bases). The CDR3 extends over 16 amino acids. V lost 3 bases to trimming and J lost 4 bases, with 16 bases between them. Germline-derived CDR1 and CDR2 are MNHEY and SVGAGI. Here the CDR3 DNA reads TGTGCCAGCAGTTATCCGGCCGGACAGTCAAATCAGCCCCAGCATTTT. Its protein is CASSYPAGQSNQPQHF.

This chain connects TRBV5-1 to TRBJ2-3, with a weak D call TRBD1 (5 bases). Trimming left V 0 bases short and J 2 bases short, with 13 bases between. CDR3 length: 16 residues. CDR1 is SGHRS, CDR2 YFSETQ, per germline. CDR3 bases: TGCGCCAGCAGCTTGGTATACAGGTCCAACACAGATACGCAGTATTTT. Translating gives CASSLVYRSNTDTQYF.

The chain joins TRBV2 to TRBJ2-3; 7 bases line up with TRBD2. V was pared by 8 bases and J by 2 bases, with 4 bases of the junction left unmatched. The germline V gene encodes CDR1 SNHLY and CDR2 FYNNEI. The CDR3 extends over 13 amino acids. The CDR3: CASGAGTTDTQYF. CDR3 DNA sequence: TGTGCCAGCGGAGCGGGGACCACAGATACGCAGTATTTT.

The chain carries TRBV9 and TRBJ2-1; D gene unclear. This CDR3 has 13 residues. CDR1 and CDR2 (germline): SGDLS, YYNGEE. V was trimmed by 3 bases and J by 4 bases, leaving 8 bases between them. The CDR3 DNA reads TGTGCCAGCAGCGGGGCCCGATACAATGAGCAGTTCTTC. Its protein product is CASSGARYNEQFF.

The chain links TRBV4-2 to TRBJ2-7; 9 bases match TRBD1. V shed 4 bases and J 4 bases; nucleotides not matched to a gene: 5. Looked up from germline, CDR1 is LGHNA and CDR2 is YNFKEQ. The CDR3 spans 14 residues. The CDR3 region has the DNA TGTGCCAGCAGCCCCGGGACAGGGTTATACGAGCAGTACTTC. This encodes CASSPGTGLYEQYF.

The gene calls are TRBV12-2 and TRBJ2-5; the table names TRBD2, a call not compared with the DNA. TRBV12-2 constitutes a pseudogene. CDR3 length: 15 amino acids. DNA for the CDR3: TGTGCAAGTCGCTTAGGTCGGGTAGCGGGAGAGACCCAGTACTTC. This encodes CASRLGRVAGETQYF.

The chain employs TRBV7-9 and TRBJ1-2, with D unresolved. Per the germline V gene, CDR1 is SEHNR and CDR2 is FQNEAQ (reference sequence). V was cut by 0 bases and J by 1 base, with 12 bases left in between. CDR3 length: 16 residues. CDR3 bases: TGTGCCAGCAGCTTAGCGGCGGGTCGTGATAACTATGGCTACACCTTC. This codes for CASSLAAGRDNYGYTF.

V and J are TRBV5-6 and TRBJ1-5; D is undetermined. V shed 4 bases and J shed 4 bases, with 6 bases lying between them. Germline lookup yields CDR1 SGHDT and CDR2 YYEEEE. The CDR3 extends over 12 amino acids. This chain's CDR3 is CASSRGNQPQHF. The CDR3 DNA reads TGTGCCAGCAGCCGGGGTAATCAGCCCCAGCATTTT.

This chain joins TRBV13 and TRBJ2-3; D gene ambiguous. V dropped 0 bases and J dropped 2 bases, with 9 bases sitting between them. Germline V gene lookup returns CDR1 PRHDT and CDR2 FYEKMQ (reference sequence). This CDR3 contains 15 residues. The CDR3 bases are TGTGCCAGCAGCTTAGGCATAGCCTACACAGATACGCAGTATTTT. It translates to CASSLGIAYTDTQYF.

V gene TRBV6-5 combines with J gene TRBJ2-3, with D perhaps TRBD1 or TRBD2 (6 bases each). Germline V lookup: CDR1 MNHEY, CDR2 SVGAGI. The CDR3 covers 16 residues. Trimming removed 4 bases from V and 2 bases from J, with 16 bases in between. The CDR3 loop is CASSSARGLITDTQYF. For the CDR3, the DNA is TGTGCCAGCAGTTCCGCCAGGGGACTTATCACAGATACGCAGTATTTT.

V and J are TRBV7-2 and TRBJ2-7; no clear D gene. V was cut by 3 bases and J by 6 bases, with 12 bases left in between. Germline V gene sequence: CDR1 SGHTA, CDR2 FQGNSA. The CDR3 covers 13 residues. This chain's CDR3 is CASSFSGYTEQYF. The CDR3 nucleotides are TGTGCCAGCAGCTTTTCCGGTTATACCGAGCAGTACTTC. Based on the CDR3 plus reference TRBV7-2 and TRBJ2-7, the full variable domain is GAGVSQSPSNKVTEKGKDVELRCDPISGHTALYWYRQSLGQGLEFLIYFQGNSAPDKSGLPSDRFSAERTGGSVSTLTIQRTQQEDSAVYLCASSFSGYTEQYFGPGTRLTVT.

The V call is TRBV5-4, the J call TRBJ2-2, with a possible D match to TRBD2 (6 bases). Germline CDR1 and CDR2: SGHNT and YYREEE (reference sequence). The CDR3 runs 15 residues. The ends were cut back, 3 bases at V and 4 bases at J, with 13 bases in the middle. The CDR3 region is CASSSGDRRTGELFF. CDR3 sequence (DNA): TGTGCCAGCAGCTCGGGGGACCGCCGCACCGGGGAGCTGTTTTTT.

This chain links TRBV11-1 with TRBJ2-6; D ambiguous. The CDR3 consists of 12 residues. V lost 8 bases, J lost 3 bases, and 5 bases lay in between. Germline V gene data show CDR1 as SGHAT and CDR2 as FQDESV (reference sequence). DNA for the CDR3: TGTGCCAGCGGGGTTGGGGCCAACGTCCTGACTTTC. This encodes CASGVGANVLTF.

The CDR3 loop is CASRSADQETQYF. Here the CDR3 DNA reads TGTGCCAGTAGATCGGCGGACCAAGAGACCCAGTACTTC. The rearrangement joins TRBV19 to TRBJ2-5, with unresolved D. V shed 6 bases and J shed 0 bases, with 8 bases lying between them. Per the germline V gene, CDR1 is LNHDA and CDR2 is SQIVND (reference sequence). The CDR3 covers 13 residues.

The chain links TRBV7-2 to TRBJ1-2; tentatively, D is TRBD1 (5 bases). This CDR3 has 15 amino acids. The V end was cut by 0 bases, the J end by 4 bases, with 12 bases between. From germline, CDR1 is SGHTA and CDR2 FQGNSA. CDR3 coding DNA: TGTGCCAGCAGCTTAGCCACGGGCAGGGTCTATGGCTACACCTTC. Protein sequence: CASSLATGRVYGYTF.

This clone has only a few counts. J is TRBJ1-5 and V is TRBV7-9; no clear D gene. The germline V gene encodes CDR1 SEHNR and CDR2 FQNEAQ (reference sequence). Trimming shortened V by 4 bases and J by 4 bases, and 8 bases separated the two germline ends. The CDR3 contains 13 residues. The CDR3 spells CASSSTLNQPQHF. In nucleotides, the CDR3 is TGTGCCAGCAGCTCAACCCTGAATCAGCCCCAGCATTTT. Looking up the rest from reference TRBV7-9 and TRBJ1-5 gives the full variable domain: DTGVSQNPRHKITKRGQNVTFRCDPISEHNRLYWYRQTLGQGPEFLTYFQNEAQLEKSRLLSDRFSAERPKGSFSTLEIQRTEQGDSAMYLCASSSTLNQPQHFGDGTRLSIL.

The CDR3 here is CASSFGGSMNTEAFF. The CDR3 nucleotides read TGCGCCAGCTCCTTTGGGGGGTCGATGAACACTGAAGCTTTCTTT. V and J are TRBV10-1 and TRBJ1-1; maybe TRBD1 (5 bases). Trimming shortened V by 8 bases and J by 0 bases, and 16 bases separated the two germline ends. The CDR3 covers 15 residues. The V gene's germline CDR1 is WNHNN and CDR2 SYGVQD (reference sequence).

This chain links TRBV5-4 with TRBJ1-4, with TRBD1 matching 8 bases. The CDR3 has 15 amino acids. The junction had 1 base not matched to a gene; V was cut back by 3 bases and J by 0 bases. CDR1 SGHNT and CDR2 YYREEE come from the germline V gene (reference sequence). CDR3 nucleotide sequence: TGTGCCAGCAGCTCGGGACAGGCAACTAATGAAAAACTGTTTTTT. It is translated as CASSSGQATNEKLFF.

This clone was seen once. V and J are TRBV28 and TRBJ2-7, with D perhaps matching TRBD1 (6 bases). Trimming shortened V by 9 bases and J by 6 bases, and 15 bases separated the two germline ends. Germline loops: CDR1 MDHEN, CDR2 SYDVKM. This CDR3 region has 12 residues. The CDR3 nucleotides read TGTGCCAGTCGAGTTACAGGGCGCGAGCAGTACTTC. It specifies CASRVTGREQYF. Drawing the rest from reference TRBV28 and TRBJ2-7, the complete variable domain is DVKVTQSSRYLVKRTGEKVFLECVQDMDHENMFWYRQDPGLGLRLIYFSYDVKMKEKGDIPEGYSVSREKKERFSLILESASTNQTSMYLCASRVTGREQYFGPGTRLTVT.